This section outlines one TCR beta chain sequence together with its context. In its sample, this clone was seen a few times. Its antigen is not yet known. Base quality data are lacking; no much larger clone is found one base away. At the DNA level, this CDR3 is encoded by other sequences in the same sample as well. The data are from a study of blood T cell repertoires in COVID-19 (dated by TCRdb to about 2020). With regard to the full study: Collaborator samples came from the United States, Italy and Spain and covered acute and convalescent phases of COVID-19. The repertoires were released in a freely available public database meant as a resource for research on the immune response to SARS-CoV-2. The samples were drawn from two sources: the first 160 participants of the ongoing ImmuneRACE study, and 1,000 to 1,500 subjects contributed by 6 global collaborators. The sample metadata nearly always contained a de-identified subject ID, COVID-19 status, age in years and sex. Subjects who had been exposed to COVID-19, were actively infected with it, or had recovered from it provided the deeply sampled blood TCRbeta repertoires that made up the dataset. The material from the prospective study consisted of cDNA or gDNA derived from T cells, B-cell-depleted T cells, or PBMCs. HLA class I and class II types, where available, came from metadata supplied by the sample provider rather than from assay-based typing.

TCRbeta CDR3 regions were amplified from genomic DNA by means of the immunoSEQ Assay, a bias-controlled multiplex PCR. The published analysis was carried out like this. Nucleated cell counts per sample were estimated from amplification of reference gene primers within the assay. Sequence reads were collapsed and filtered to measure the absolute abundance of every unique TCRbeta CDR3 rearrangement. For each sample, productive Simpson clonality was calculated as the square root of Simpson's diversity index over productive rearrangements. TCRdb took over this immuneACCESS table, retaining in-frame rearrangements with V and J assigned. Such tables are incomplete; in checked studies, under half of the missing clones stem from an unresolved V gene, and the remainder is unexplained. Clone size and V and J calls were adopted from that table, with D and trimming inferred from the DNA. The table for this sample lists 250,000 to 300,000 clones; approximately 89% of them were counted only once. In total, the top ten clones hold roughly 10% of the sample.

Overall study outcomes, separate from this receptor: How much clinical and demographic metadata was included differed by source and by participant, and the metadata was provided uncurated.

In Seattle, one collaborating source enrolled patients while the infection was active and tracked those patients longitudinally over the course of disease. The collaborating institutions used their own protocols to collect whole blood in K2EDTA tubes. For TCRbeta analysis, collaborators shipped samples in one of three forms: frozen whole blood, isolated PBMCs, or DNA extracted from either of those sample types. Taken from cysteine to phenylalanine, the CDR3 has 14 residues. Only the CDR3 DNA is retained, 42 bases long and in frame from the first base. Trimming removed 5 bases from V and 0 bases from J, leaving 12 bases between the germline ends. CDR1 and CDR2 are drawn from the germline V gene: SGHRS, YFSETQ.

Sequencing was carried out using peripheral blood. The receptor comes from a woman aged 70 to 79 with COVID-19, enrolled during active disease. Recombination connected TRBV5-1 to TRBJ2-7; the D gene is perhaps TRBD1, from 6 matching bases. The CDR3 protein sequence reads: CASSPGTPSYEQYF. The bases are TGCGCCAGCAGTCCCGGGACACCCTCCTACGAGCAGTACTTC.